This T cell receptor (beta chain) was identified during a study of radiation and T cells in renal cell carcinoma. As to time point: blood 2 weeks post-SBRT. As to treatment: 15 Gy SBRT to primary tumor, nephrectomy 4 weeks later. Produced via immunoSEQ multiplex PCR; TCRdb's table is partial and in-frame only. The data show tens of thousands of clones, approximately 80% seen once. The CDR3 runs to 15 residues. V lost 4 bases, J lost 3 bases, and 15 bases lay in between. The V gene's germline CDR1 is SGHAT and CDR2 FQNNGV. The source material was blood, sampled from a patient whose treatment included radiotherapy and nephrectomy. The sequence was collected from a woman between 65 and 79 years old with renal cell carcinoma. The chain combines TRBV11-2 with TRBJ1-2; a weak D match, TRBD1 (5 bases). Written as DNA, the CDR3 is TGTGCCAGCAGCTCATATCAGGGAAAGGACTATGGCTACACCTTC. Protein product: CASSSYQGKDYGYTF.